The next 22 T cell receptor beta chains were all read from a single sample in a study of CD8 T cells in ankylosing spondylitis. TCRdb itself ran the 5' RACE reads through MiXCR, one entry per CDR3 protein. The sample includes 470,000 or so distinct CDR3 sequences, roughly a quarter of them seen just once. No antigens are known for them. Overall study results and limits: Ankylosing spondylitis blood seemed to carry a telltale TCR beta motif made of roughly eight highly homologous variants.

Sequencing was carried out using blood, either unsorted or a sorted T cell fraction (not recorded which). The receptor set was obtained from a male donor with ankylosing spondylitis.

The V gene is TRBV12-3 or TRBV12-4, the J gene TRBJ1-2; no firm D call. Trimming took off 6 bases at V and 8 bases at J, with 10 bases between the two ends. This CDR3 comprises 11 residues. The CDR3 reads CASSWIGGYTF. CDR3 DNA: TGTGCCAGCAGCTGGATAGGGGGCTACACCTTC.

This clonotype has a handful of counts. The V and J genes are TRBV20-1 and TRBJ1-3, with D uncertain. This CDR3 region has 12 residues. Trimming took 3 bases from V and 4 from J, leaving 7 bases between them. CDR1 and CDR2 from the germline V gene are DFQATT and SNEGSKA (reference sequence). CDR3 protein: CSASPPGNTIYF. CDR3 DNA sequence: TGCAGTGCTAGCCCTCCGGGAAACACCATATATTTT.

The V call is TRBV5-1, the J call TRBJ2-6; D remains unclear. Trimming cost V 0 bases and J 4 bases, with 17 bases left between them. The CDR3 length is 18 residues. Germline CDR1 is SGHRS and CDR2 is YFSETQ. DNA for the CDR3: TGCGCCAGCAGCTTGGGTGTGCGACACCTGCCGGGGGCCAACGTCCTGACTTTC. Amino acids: CASSLGVRHLPGANVLTF.

The chain carries TRBV27 and TRBJ2-1, with 9 nucleotides matching TRBD1. CDR3 length equals 13 residues. Unmatched junction bases numbered 11, after V lost 5 bases and J lost 15 bases. The germline V gene has CDR1 MNHEY and CDR2 SMNVEV (reference sequence). This CDR3 is CASSKGQGLVVFF. CDR3 DNA sequence: TGTGCCAGCAGTAAGGGACAGGGACTCGTTGTGTTCTTC.

This clonotype was observed a handful of times. This chain links TRBV19 with TRBJ1-1; the match to TRBD1 covers 11 bases. Germline-derived CDR1 and CDR2 are LNHDA and SQIVND (reference sequence). The length of the CDR3 is 15 residues. The V gene end was trimmed by 6 bases and the J gene end by 3 bases; junction bases not matched to a gene: 6. The CDR3, as DNA: TGTGCCAGTAGACCCGGGGACAGGGGGTACACTGAAGCTTTCTTT. Translation gives CASRPGDRGYTEAFF.

This clonotype was detected only a few times. The chain joins TRBV5-1 to TRBJ2-3; D is unclear. V was clipped by 1 base and J by 0 bases, with 15 bases between them. CDR3 length equals 17 residues. Germline CDR1 is SGHRS and CDR2 is YFSETQ. The CDR3 loop reads CASSLLPPPGSTDTQYF. The CDR3, as DNA: TGCGCCAGCAGCTTGCTGCCCCCCCCCGGGAGCACAGATACGCAGTATTTT. Full variable domain (outside the CDR3, taken from reference TRBV5-1 and TRBJ2-3): KAGVTQTPRYLIKTRGQQVTLSCSPISGHRSVSWYQQTPGQGLQFLFEYFSETQRNKGNFPGRFSGRQFSNSRSEMNVSTLELGDSALYLCASSLLPPPGSTDTQYFGPGTRLTVL.

The V gene is TRBV3-1, the J gene TRBJ1-6; possible D gene TRBD1, 6 bases. Germline assignment: CDR1 LGHDT and CDR2 YNNKEL (reference sequence). V lost 4 bases and J 7 bases, leaving 11 bases between the germline ends. CDR3 size: 14 residues. The CDR3 loop reads CASSPGQRNSPLHF. For the CDR3, the DNA is TGTGCCAGCAGCCCCGGACAGAGGAATTCACCCCTCCACTTT. Looking up the rest from reference TRBV3-1 and TRBJ1-6 gives the full variable domain: DTAVSQTPKYLVTQMGNDKSIKCEQNLGHDTMYWYKQDSKKFLKIMFSYNNKELIINETVPNRFSPKSPDKAHLNLHINSLELGDSAVYFCASSPGQRNSPLHFGNGTRLTVT.

Turning to this clonotype: The junction departs from germline at one end; a sequencing error may be responsible. This chain connects TRBV14 to TRBJ2-1, with 7 bases identical to TRBD2. There are 13 residues in the CDR3. In germline, CDR1 is SGHDN, CDR2 FVKESK. The CDR3 here is CASSQTSTSQVLF. In DNA, the CDR3 is TGTGCCAGCAGCCAAACATCGACTAGCCAGGTGCTCTTC.

The table lists this clonotype with a few counts. The V gene is TRBV5-5, the J gene TRBJ1-2, with D hard to call. Germline CDR1 is SGHKS and CDR2 is YYEKEE (reference sequence). V lost 3 bases and J 2 bases, leaving 11 bases between the germline ends. The CDR3 length is 14 residues. The CDR3 region is CASSSDTKNYGYTF. CDR3 DNA sequence: TGTGCCAGCAGCTCCGACACCAAAAACTATGGCTACACCTTC.

This clonotype was seen a few times. The chain has TRBV5-1 and TRBJ1-5; D ambiguous. The CDR3 covers 15 residues. Trimming stripped 4 bases from V and 4 bases from J, with 15 bases between. Germline V gives CDR1 SGHRS, CDR2 YFSETQ. The CDR3 DNA is TGCGCCAGCAGCCACTCTGGCGACAATAATCAGCCCCAGCATTTT. Its translation is CASSHSGDNNQPQHF.

The gene calls are TRBV6-1 and TRBJ1-2; D is ambiguous. Germline assignment: CDR1 MNHNS and CDR2 SASEGT. The CDR3 is 13 residues long. The V end lost 2 bases, the J end lost 3 bases, and 7 bases lay between the germline ends. CDR3 in DNA: TGTGCCAGCAGTGAATTGGTCTACTATGGCTACACCTTC. Amino acid sequence: CASSELVYYGYTF.

This clonotype was picked up a small number of times. The V call is TRBV9, the J call TRBJ1-2; 9 positions match TRBD1. V lost 7 bases to trimming and J lost 1 base; unmatched junction nucleotides: 8. Germline V CDR1 and CDR2: SGDLS, YYNGEE. The CDR3 covers 15 residues. The CDR3 sequence is CASGTGSKNNYGYTF. The CDR3 DNA reads as TGTGCCAGCGGGACAGGGTCGAAAAATAACTATGGCTACACCTTC.

The J gene is TRBJ1-1, the V gene TRBV14, with 8 bases matching TRBD1. Germline V gene data show CDR1 as SGHDN and CDR2 as FVKESK. The length of the CDR3 is 16 residues. With 4 bases clipped from V and 6 bases from J, the junction kept 13 bases outside the gene matches. CDR3 sequence (DNA): TGTGCCAGCAGCCTAAATAGACAGGGGCTGGGGGCTGAAGCTTTCTTT. This codes for CASSLNRQGLGAEAFF.

This clonotype was seen more than once but under ten times. The rearrangement joins TRBV20-1 to TRBJ2-2; 9 bases are shared with TRBD1. The CDR3 has 15 residues. The ends lost 0 bases at V and 4 bases at J; junction bases unmatched: 3. The V gene's germline CDR1 is DFQATT and CDR2 SNEGSKA (reference sequence). CDR3 bases: TGCAGTGCTAGAGATGGACAGGGGTCCACCGGGGAGCTGTTTTTT. Translated, it gives CSARDGQGSTGELFF.

This clonotype has more than one count but fewer than ten. The chain links TRBV27 to TRBJ1-6; D gene uncertain. CDR1 and CDR2 from the germline V gene are MNHEY and SMNVEV (reference sequence). Trimming left V 11 bases short and J 10 bases short, with 18 bases between. CDR3 size: 13 residues. CDR3 sequence (DNA): TGTGCCGAGTGGGCAGGCCGAGAATCACCCCTCCACTTT. This encodes CAEWAGRESPLHF.

The chain links TRBV7-9 to TRBJ1-2; TRBD1 matches at 7 bases. The V gene end was trimmed by 1 base and the J gene end by 6 bases; junction bases not matched to a gene: 2. Germline V gives CDR1 SEHNR, CDR2 FQNEAQ (reference sequence). This CDR3 has 13 amino acids. The CDR3 loop reads CASSLVGGDGYTF. The CDR3 nucleotides are TGTGCCAGCAGCTTAGTAGGGGGCGATGGCTACACCTTC.

This clonotype was seen only a few times. CDR3 residues: CSAARGTHNEQFF. CDR3 sequence (DNA): TGCAGTGCTGCAAGAGGGACCCACAATGAGCAGTTCTTC. The chain joins TRBV20-1 to TRBJ2-1; D possibly uses TRBD1 or TRBD2 (5 bases each). Germline V lookup: CDR1 DFQATT, CDR2 SNEGSKA (reference sequence). Trimming left V 5 bases short and J 5 bases short, with 13 bases between. The CDR3 is made up of 13 amino acids.

The gene calls are TRBV5-1 and TRBJ2-1, with 7 bases matching TRBD1. After removal of 4 bases from V and 3 bases from J, the junction contained 7 bases not matched to a gene. The germline V gene encodes CDR1 SGHRS and CDR2 YFSETQ. This CDR3 has 15 amino acids. In nucleotides, the CDR3 is TGCGCCAGCAGCCCCGACGGGACAGTCTACAATGAGCAGTTCTTC. Encoded protein: CASSPDGTVYNEQFF.

The V gene is TRBV24-1, the J gene TRBJ1-2, with D maybe TRBD1 (6 bases). This CDR3 comprises 13 residues. V lost 4 bases to trimming and J lost 8 bases, with 13 bases between them. Germline-derived CDR1 and CDR2 are KGHDR and SFDVKD. CDR3 region: CATSDPHGGGYTF. As DNA, the CDR3 is TGTGCCACCAGTGACCCGCATGGGGGCGGCTACACCTTC.

Many counts were recorded for this clonotype. The rearrangement uses TRBV7-2 and TRBJ2-1, with D maybe TRBD2 (5 bases). The CDR3 spans 16 residues. The V end was cut by 1 base, the J end by 1 base, with 11 bases between. In germline, CDR1 is SGHTA, CDR2 FQGNSA. In DNA form, the CDR3 reads TGTGCCAGCAGCTTAGGCTCCCCGGGGTCCTACAATGAGCAGTTCTTC. Its translation: CASSLGSPGSYNEQFF.

This clonotype is a singleton in its sample. The chain is built from TRBV3-1 and TRBJ2-5; TRBD2 might be the D (5 bases). The V and J ends lost 6 bases and 6 bases respectively, with 14 bases between them. This CDR3 has 13 amino acids. The germline gives CDR1 LGHDT, CDR2 YNNKEL (reference sequence). This CDR3 is CASSLEVVKTQYF. The CDR3 DNA sequence: TGTGCCAGCAGTTTGGAGGTTGTAAAGACCCAGTACTTC.

This clonotype showed up just a few times. The chain combines TRBV3-1 with TRBJ1-1; 10 bases agree with TRBD1. V dropped 2 bases and J dropped 10; count of bases not matched to a gene: 10. CDR3 length equals 15 residues. Germline values: CDR1 LGHDT, CDR2 YNNKEL (reference sequence). The CDR3 here is CASSQIGQGGIRAFF. CDR3 DNA: TGTGCCAGCAGCCAAATAGGACAGGGGGGAATTCGAGCTTTCTTT.